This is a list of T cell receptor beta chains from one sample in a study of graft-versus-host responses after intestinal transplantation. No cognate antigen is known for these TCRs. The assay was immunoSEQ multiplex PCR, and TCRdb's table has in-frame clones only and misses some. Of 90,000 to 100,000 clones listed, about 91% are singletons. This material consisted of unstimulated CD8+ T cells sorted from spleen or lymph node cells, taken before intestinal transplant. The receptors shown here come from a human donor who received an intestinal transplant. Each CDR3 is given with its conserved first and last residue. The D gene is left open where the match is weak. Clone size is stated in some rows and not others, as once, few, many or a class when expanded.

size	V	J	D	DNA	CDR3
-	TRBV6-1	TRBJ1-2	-	TGTGCCAGCAGTGAAGCGCGCCCGGGCTACACCTTC	CASSEARPGYTF
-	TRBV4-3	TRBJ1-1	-	TGCGCCAGCAGCCACGCTCGGGTGAACACTGAAGCTTTCTTT	CASSHARVNTEAFF
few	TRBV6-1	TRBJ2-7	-	TGTGCCAGCAGTGAATCGGGGACACGTTACGAGCAGTACTTC	CASSESGTRYEQYF
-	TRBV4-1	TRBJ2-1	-	TGCGCCAGCAGCCAAGATCTTGGGAGTAGCTCCTACAATGAGCAGTTCTTC	CASSQDLGSSSYNEQFF
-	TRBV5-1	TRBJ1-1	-	TGCGCCAGCAGTGGACACCACGATGGGGACACTGAAGCTTTCTTT	CASSGHHDGDTEAFF
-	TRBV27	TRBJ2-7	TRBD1	TGTGCCAGCGGCTATGGGACAGCCTACGAGCAGTACTTC	CASGYGTAYEQYF
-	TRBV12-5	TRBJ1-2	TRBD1	TGTGCTAGTGGTACAGGGGACAGGGATTTCTATGGCTACACCTTC	CASGTGDRDFYGYTF
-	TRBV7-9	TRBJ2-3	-	TGTGCCAGCAGCTTAGGGGCAGGGGCGGATACGCAGTATTTT	CASSLGAGADTQYF
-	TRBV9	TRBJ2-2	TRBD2	TGTGCCAGCAGCGTAGGGGGTCTAGCGGGGTCGGACGGGGAGCTGTTTTTT	CASSVGGLAGSDGELFF
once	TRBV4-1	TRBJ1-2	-	TGCGCCAGCAGCCAAGATGAGGTCTACACCTTC	CASSQDEVYTF
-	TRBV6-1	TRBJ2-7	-	TGTGCCAGCATGACCGGACTGGGGTCCTACGAGCAGTACTTC	CASMTGLGSYEQYF
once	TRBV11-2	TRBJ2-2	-	TGTGCCAGCAGCCCTACGGGACTGACCACCGGGGAGCTGTTTTTT	CASSPTGLTTGELFF
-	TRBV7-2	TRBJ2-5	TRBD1	TGTGCCAGCAGTCCCCAGGGGGCCATCCAAGAGACCCAGTACTTC	CASSPQGAIQETQYF
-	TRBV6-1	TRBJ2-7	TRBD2	TGTGCCAGCAGTACTAGCGGGGGGCCCTACGAGCAGTACTTC	CASSTSGGPYEQYF
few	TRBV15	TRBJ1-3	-	TGTGCCACCAGCACTTTGACAGGCCTCTCTGGAAACACCATATATTTT	CATSTLTGLSGNTIYF
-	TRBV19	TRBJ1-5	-	TGTGCTTCCTCTATTTCGGTGGAGCCCCAGCATTTT	CASSISVEPQHF
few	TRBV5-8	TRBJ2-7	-	TGTGCCAGCAGCTTGGGGGGCACCTCCTACGAGCAGTACTTC	CASSLGGTSYEQYF
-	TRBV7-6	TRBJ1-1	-	TGTGCCAGCAGCATTACAGTGAACACTGAAGCTTTCTTT	CASSITVNTEAFF
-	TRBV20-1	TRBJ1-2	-	TGCAGTCAAAGGACTTCCGATGGCTACACCTTC	CSQRTSDGYTF
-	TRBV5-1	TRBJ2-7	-	TGCGCCAGCAGCTCCCCCGAGCGGGCCGAGCAGTACTTC	CASSSPERAEQYF